The 10 T cell receptor beta chains reported below all come from one sample, sequenced in a study of T-cell memory formation after mild COVID-19. Using its own MiXCR run on the 5' RACE reads, TCRdb lists one record per CDR3 protein. This sample has approximately 500,000 distinct CDR3 sequences, with about 23% found just once. Sequenced: PBMCs or a T cell subset sorted from them (not recorded which). The receptors stem from an adult woman who had mild COVID-19 (a few samples of this study predate the infection). Cell type and time point are not known.

The chain links TRBV7-2 to TRBJ2-7; D is unclear. The V end was cut by 8 bases, the J end by 3 bases, with 8 bases between. Germline lookup yields CDR1 SGHTA and CDR2 FQGNSA. The CDR3 runs to 11 residues. CDR3 amino acids: CASGRSYEQYF. The CDR3 nucleotides read TGTGCCAGCGGAAGAAGCTACGAGCAGTACTTC.

This clonotype was seen ten or more times. The chain uses TRBV12-3 or TRBV12-4 and TRBJ1-1, with TRBD1 matching 7 bases. The CDR3 is 16 amino acids. Trimming at V came to 2 bases and at J to 1 base, leaving 7 bases not matched to a gene. CDR3 DNA sequence: TGTGCCAGCAGTTTACAACCGAGGACAGGGAACACTGAAGCTTTCTTT. It is translated as CASSLQPRTGNTEAFF.

The genes are TRBV24-1 and TRBJ2-5, with TRBD1 as a possible D gene (5 bases). Between the trimmed V and J ends, which lost 7 bases and 0 bases, there was a span of 17 bases. The CDR3 sequence is 16 residues long. Germline CDR1 KGHDR, CDR2 SFDVKD. In nucleotides, the CDR3 is TGTGCCACCAGCGAACCTTCACAGGTGGACCAAGAGACCCAGTACTTC. Its translation is CATSEPSQVDQETQYF.

This clonotype was observed a few times. The J gene is TRBJ2-3, the V gene TRBV11-2, with D uncertain. V was pared by 0 bases and J by 2 bases, with 15 bases between. CDR3 length: 17 residues. Germline CDR1 reads SGHAT; CDR2 reads FQNNGV. DNA for the CDR3: TGTGCCAGCAGCTTAGATCGGTGGGCAGGCCACACAGATACGCAGTATTTT. Translating it yields CASSLDRWAGHTDTQYF.

This chain joins TRBV12-3 or TRBV12-4 and TRBJ2-6; D is uncertain. Trimming stripped 2 bases from V and 0 bases from J, with 8 bases between. The CDR3 is 16 residues long. CDR3 bases: TGTGCCAGCAGTTTACGGCGAAACTCTGGGGCCAACGTCCTGACTTTC. Its translation is CASSLRRNSGANVLTF.

This clonotype was detected only a few times. The chain uses TRBV2 and TRBJ2-4; TRBD2 agrees at 9 bases. CDR3 length equals 15 residues. The junction had 10 bases not matched to a gene; V was cut back by 7 bases and J by 6 bases. Germline CDR1 is SNHLY and CDR2 is FYNNEI. The CDR3 sequence is CASTASGVGANIQYF. CDR3 bases: TGTGCCAGCACCGCTAGCGGGGTTGGGGCAAACATTCAGTACTTC.

This chain links TRBV9 with TRBJ2-3; D not certain. Germline V gene data show CDR1 as SGDLS and CDR2 as YYNGEE. Trimming removed 2 bases from V and 6 bases from J, with 16 bases in between. The CDR3 is 15 amino acids. The CDR3 spells CASSVQISPLDTQYF. The CDR3 nucleotides read TGTGCCAGCAGCGTCCAGATAAGCCCTCTCGATACGCAGTATTTT.

The chain combines TRBV12-3 or TRBV12-4 with TRBJ2-2; maybe TRBD1 (5 bases). This CDR3 has 15 amino acids. Trimming left V 3 bases short and J 3 bases short, with 11 bases between. CDR3 nucleotides: TGTGCCAGCAGTTTGATGGGGCGTCACACCGGGGAGCTGTTTTTT. This sequence encodes CASSLMGRHTGELFF.

This clonotype was seen a few times. The rearrangement links TRBV4-3 to TRBJ2-7; no clear D. The germline V gene has CDR1 LGHNA and CDR2 YSLEER. The CDR3 length is 13 residues. V gave up 3 bases and J gave up 1 base, with 7 bases separating them. CDR3 residues: CASSQIGSYEQYF. In DNA form, the CDR3 reads TGCGCCAGCAGCCAGATCGGTTCCTACGAGCAGTACTTC.

The CDR3 sequence is CASSQGIAGGVHEQFF. The CDR3 region has the DNA TGTGCCAGCAGCCAAGGTATAGCGGGGGGGGTCCATGAGCAGTTCTTC. This sequence joins TRBV4-2 and TRBJ2-1; 11 bases line up with TRBD2. The junction had 7 bases not matched to a gene; V was cut back by 1 base and J by 8 bases. Germline CDR1 LGHNA, CDR2 YNFKEQ. The CDR3 has 16 amino acids.